The sequence of this TCR beta chain was determined in a study of cytomegalovirus exposure and HLA in healthy donors. This clone appeared a few times. What it binds is unknown. With 60 Vbeta and 13 Jbeta primers, the PCR was carried out. Only in-frame clones appear in the TCRdb table, and some are missing; sequencing was by immunoSEQ multiplex PCR. In the table there are 150,000 to 200,000 clones, 60% to 80% of which are singletons. Regarding the study as a whole: In a later analysis, TCR beta V- and J-gene trimming was associated with a missense DCLRE1C variant.

V shed 1 base, J shed 0 bases, and the junction held 5 bases outside the gene matches. Germline assignment: CDR1 LNHDA and CDR2 SQIVND (reference sequence). This CDR3 has 17 residues. The sequenced sample consisted of PBMCs. The chain carries TRBV19 and TRBJ2-7; 11 bases map to TRBD2. The receptor's source is a man aged 40-49 years in good health and CMV-seropositive. The CDR3 DNA sequence: TGTGCCAGTAGTATAGCAGTCACTAGCGGGAGCTCCTACGAGCAGTACTTC. It translates to CASSIAVTSGSSYEQYF.